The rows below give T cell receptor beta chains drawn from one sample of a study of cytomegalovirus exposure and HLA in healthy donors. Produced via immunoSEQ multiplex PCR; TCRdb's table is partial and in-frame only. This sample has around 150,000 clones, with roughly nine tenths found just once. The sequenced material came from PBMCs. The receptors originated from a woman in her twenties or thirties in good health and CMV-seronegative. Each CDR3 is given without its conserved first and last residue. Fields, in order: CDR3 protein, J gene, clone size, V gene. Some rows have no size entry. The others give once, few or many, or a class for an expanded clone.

ASSTGAPIYGYT	TRBJ1-2	.	TRBV28
ASSRLAGAADTQY	TRBJ2-3	.	TRBV28
AISDATGSDKTQY	TRBJ2-5	.	TRBV10-3
ASSLAAGLNYGYT	TRBJ1-2	.	TRBV5-1
SVETGTYEQY	TRBJ2-7	.	TRBV29-1
ASGASGRGSEQY	TRBJ2-7	.	TRBV7-9
ASSDLRDREYGYT	TRBJ1-2	few	TRBV18
ASSGPGQGINEQF	TRBJ2-1	.	TRBV4-1
ASSQDSEDGTQY	TRBJ2-5	.	TRBV4-1
APQRRRGAYEQY	TRBJ2-7	.	TRBV27
ASSMTGDTGELF	TRBJ2-2	.	TRBV19
ASSPQTGSYEQY	TRBJ2-7	.	TRBV7-2
ASSETGGGQPQH	TRBJ1-5	.	TRBV6-1
ASSLSGRIYEQY	TRBJ2-7	.	TRBV28
ASSLSRAGGYT	TRBJ1-2	.	TRBV28
ASSLGASTDTQY	TRBJ2-3	.	TRBV11-3
ASSPSLSSYNEQF	TRBJ2-1	.	TRBV11-2
ASRDTSAGQFEQF	TRBJ2-1	.	TRBV6-5
ASSLEVNQPQH	TRBJ1-5	.	TRBV7-6
ASSALGAYYGYT	TRBJ1-2	.	TRBV6-5
ASGFLIAGASGETQY	TRBJ2-5	.	TRBV12-5
ASGLTSGNEQF	TRBJ2-1	.	TRBV27
ASSEGLLAGVSGTDTQY	TRBJ2-3	.	TRBV6-1
ASTPGRGVNQPQH	TRBJ1-5	.	TRBV27
AISGPIAGGNTGELF	TRBJ2-2	.	TRBV10-3
ASSLSLGTEAF	TRBJ1-1	.	TRBV5-1
ASSFGTATNEKLF	TRBJ1-4	.	TRBV5-5
ASSQDPILAEETQY	TRBJ2-5	.	TRBV4-3
ASSFTGDYEQY	TRBJ2-7	.	TRBV7-9
ASSTGPSSYEQY	TRBJ2-7	.	TRBV19
ASSLPTSGANVLT	TRBJ2-6	.	TRBV6-5